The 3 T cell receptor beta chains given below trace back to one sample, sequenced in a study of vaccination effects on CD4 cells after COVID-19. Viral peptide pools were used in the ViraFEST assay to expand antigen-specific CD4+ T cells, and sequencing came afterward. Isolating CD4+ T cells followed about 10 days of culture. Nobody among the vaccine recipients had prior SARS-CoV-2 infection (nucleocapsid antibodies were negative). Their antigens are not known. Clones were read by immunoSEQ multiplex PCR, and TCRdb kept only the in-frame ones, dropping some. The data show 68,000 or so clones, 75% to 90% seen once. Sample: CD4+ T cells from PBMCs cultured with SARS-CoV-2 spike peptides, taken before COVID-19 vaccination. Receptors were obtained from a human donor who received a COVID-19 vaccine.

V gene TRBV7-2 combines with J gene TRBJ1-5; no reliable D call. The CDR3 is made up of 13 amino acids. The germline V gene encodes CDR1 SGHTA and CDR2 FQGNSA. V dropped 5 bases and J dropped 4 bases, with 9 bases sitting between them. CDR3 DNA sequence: TGTGCCAGCAGCCCCGATTGGAATCAGCCCCAGCATTTT. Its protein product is CASSPDWNQPQHF.

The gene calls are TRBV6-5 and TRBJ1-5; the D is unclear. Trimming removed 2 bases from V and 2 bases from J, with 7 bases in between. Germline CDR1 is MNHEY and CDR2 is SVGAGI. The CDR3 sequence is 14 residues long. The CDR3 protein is CASSYVVGNQPQHF. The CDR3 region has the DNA TGTGCCAGCAGTTACGTGGTGGGCAATCAGCCCCAGCATTTT.

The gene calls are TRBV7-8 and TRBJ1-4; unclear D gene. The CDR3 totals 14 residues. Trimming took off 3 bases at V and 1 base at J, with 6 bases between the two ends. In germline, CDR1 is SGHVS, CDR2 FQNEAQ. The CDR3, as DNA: TGTGCCAGCAGCTTTGGAAGAACTAATGAAAAACTGTTTTTT. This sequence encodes CASSFGRTNEKLFF.